This T cell receptor beta chain was retrieved from a study of blood T cells in healthy people across ages. Germline CDR1 and CDR2: DFQATT and SNEGSKA (reference sequence). Losses at the gene ends were 4 bases for V and 1 base for J; bases not matched to a gene: 1. This CDR3 has 12 amino acids. This clonotype was seen a handful of times. A sample-barcoded 5' primer and a J-beta primer mix were used in a second PCR of roughly 7 to 11 cycles. TCRdb processed the 5' RACE reads anew with MiXCR; each CDR3 protein has one entry. The repertoire holds about 680,000 distinct CDR3 sequences, approximately 50% seen once, with 30% to 40% in the top ten.

Sequencing was performed on blood. The gene calls are TRBV20-1 and TRBJ2-7; 7 nucleotides line up with TRBD1. The origin of this receptor is a woman aged 55-70 years in good health. The chain's CDR3 is CSATGQSYEQYF. In DNA form, the CDR3 reads TGCAGTGCTACGGGACAGTCCTACGAGCAGTACTTC.